This T cell receptor beta chain was recovered during a study of T-cell reconstitution after alpha-beta-depleted transplantation in children. This clonotype was seen more than once but under ten times. The TCRbeta library incorporated unique molecular identifiers. From the PCR reads, TCRdb called clonotypes with MiXCR, one entry per CDR3 protein. The table records 450,000 to 600,000 distinct CDR3 sequences, about a sixth of them present only once. J gave up 10 bases and V 0 bases, and 8 bases lay outside the gene matches. Germline V gene data show CDR1 as SGDLS and CDR2 as YYNGEE. The CDR3 is 15 amino acids.

This clonotype was obtained from a human donor who donated a stem cell graft to a child with acute lymphoblastic leukemia. The V call is TRBV9, the J call TRBJ2-2, with 8 nucleotides matching TRBD2. This material consisted of PBMCs from the stem cell graft donor, taken from the stem cell graft. CDR3 protein: CASSVGLAGLEELFF. CDR3 sequence (DNA): TGTGCCAGCAGCGTAGGGCTAGCGGGTCTGGAGGAGCTGTTTTTT.